Described below is a single T cell receptor (beta chain) sequence and its context. Hyperthyroidism cases were recent diagnoses of under 2 months' duration in people aged 18 to 65. Amplification of the TCR beta CDR3 regions used RNA transcripts (as template). Second-round multiplex PCR came after first-round RT-PCR with HTBI primers. TCRdb ran MiXCR on the multiplex PCR reads and lists one entry per CDR3 protein. The sample lists approximately 540,000 distinct CDR3 sequences, less than 45% occurring once. The data were taken from a study of Graves' ophthalmopathy and Graves' hyperthyroidism. This TCR derives from an adult man with Graves' hyperthyroidism. Input material: peripheral blood or thyroid tissue (not recorded which).

CDR3 coding DNA: TGCAGTGCCGCCAGCGGCAGGGGCGAGGGACACGCTGAAGCTTTCTTT. Translation: CSAASGRGEGHAEAFF. This chain connects TRBV20-1 to TRBJ1-1, with D maybe TRBD1 (6 bases). The V end was cut by 6 bases, the J end by 6 bases, with 26 bases between. The CDR3 extends over 16 amino acids. CDR1 is DFQATT, CDR2 SNEGSKA, per germline (reference sequence).